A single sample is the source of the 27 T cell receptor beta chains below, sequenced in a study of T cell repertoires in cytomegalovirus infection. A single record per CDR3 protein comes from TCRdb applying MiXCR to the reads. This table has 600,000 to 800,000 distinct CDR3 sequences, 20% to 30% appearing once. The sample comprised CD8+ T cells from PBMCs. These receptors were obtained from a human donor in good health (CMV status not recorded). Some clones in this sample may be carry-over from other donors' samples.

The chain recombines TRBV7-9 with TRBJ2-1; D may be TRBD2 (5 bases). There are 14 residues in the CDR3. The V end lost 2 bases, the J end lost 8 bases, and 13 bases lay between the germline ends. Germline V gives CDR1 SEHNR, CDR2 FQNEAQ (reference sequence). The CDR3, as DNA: TGTGCCAGCAGCTTATCGGGGTTTACCCATGAGCAGTTCTTC. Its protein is CASSLSGFTHEQFF. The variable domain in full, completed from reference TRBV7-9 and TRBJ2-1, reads DTGVSQNPRHKITKRGQNVTFRCDPISEHNRLYWYRQTLGQGPEFLTYFQNEAQLEKSRLLSDRFSAERPKGSFSTLEIQRTEQGDSAMYLCASSLSGFTHEQFFGPGTRLTVL.

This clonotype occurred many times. The CDR3, as DNA: TGTGCCAGCAGACGGTCAGAAGGTGCAGATACGCAGTATTTT. Amino acid sequence: CASRRSEGADTQYF. The rearrangement uses TRBV12-3 or TRBV12-4 and TRBJ2-3; no definite D call. V gave up 6 bases and J gave up 4 bases, with 14 bases separating them. This CDR3 has 14 residues.

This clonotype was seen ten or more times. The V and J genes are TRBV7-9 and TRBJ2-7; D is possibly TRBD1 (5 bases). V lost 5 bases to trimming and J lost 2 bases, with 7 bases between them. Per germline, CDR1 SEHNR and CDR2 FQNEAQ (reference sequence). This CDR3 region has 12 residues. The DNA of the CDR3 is TGTGCCAGCAGCGACAGCACCTACGAGCAGTACTTC. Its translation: CASSDSTYEQYF.

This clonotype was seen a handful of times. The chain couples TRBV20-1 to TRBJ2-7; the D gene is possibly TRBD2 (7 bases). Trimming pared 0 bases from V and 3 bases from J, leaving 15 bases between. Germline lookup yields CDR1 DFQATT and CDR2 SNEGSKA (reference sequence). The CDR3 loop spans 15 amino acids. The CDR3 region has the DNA TGCAGTGCTAGAGATCCGGGGGGCTATCGCTACGAGCAGTACTTC. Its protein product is CSARDPGGYRYEQYF.

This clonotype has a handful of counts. CDR3 nucleotide sequence: TGTGCCAGCAGTTATGAAGCGACAGGGCAGTACTATGGCTACACCTTC. Translating gives CASSYEATGQYYGYTF. The V call is TRBV6-5, the J call TRBJ1-2, with 7 bases identical to TRBD1. The CDR3 runs 16 residues. Germline CDR1 and CDR2: MNHEY and SVGAGI. Trimming cost V 3 bases and J 3 bases; bases outside gene matches: 10.

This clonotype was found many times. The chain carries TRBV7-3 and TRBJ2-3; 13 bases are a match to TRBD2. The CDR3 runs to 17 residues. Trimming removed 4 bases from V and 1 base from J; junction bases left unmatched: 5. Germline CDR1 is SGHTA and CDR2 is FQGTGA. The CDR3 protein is CASSYLGLAGGTDTQYF. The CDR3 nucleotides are TGTGCCAGCAGCTACCTAGGACTAGCGGGGGGCACAGATACGCAGTATTTT.

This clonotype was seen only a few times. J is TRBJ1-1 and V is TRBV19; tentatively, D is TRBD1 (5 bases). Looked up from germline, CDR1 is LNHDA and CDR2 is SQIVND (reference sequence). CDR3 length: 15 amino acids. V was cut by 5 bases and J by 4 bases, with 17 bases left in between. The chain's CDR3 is CASSFGPGVGTEAFF. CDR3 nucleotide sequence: TGTGCCAGTAGTTTCGGGCCGGGGGTAGGCACTGAAGCTTTCTTT.

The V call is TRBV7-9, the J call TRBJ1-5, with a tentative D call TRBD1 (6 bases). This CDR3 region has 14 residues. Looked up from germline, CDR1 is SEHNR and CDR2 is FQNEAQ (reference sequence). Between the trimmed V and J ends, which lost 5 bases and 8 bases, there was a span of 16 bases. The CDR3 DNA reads TGTGCCAGCAGCCTGGGGGGCCTCGGGGAGCCCCAGCATTTT. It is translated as CASSLGGLGEPQHF.

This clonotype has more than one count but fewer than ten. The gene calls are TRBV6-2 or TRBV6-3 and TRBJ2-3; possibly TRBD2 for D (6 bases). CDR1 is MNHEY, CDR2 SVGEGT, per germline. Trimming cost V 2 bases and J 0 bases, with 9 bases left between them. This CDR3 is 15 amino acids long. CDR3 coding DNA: TGTGCCAGCAGTTACCAGCGGGCAAGCACAGATACGCAGTATTTT. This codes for CASSYQRASTDTQYF.

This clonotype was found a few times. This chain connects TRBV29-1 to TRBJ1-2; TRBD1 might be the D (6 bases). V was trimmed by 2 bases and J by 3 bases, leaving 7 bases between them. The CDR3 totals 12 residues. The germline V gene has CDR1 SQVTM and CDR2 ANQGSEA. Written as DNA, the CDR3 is TGCAGCGTTGAAAGGACAGACTATGGCTACACCTTC. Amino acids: CSVERTDYGYTF.

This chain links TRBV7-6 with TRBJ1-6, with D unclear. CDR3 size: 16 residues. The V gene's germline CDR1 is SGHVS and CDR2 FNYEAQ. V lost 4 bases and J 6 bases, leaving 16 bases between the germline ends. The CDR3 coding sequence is TGTGCCAGCAGCTCCTCCTTTAATCCCTGTAATTCACCCCTCCACTTT. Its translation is CASSSSFNPCNSPLHF.

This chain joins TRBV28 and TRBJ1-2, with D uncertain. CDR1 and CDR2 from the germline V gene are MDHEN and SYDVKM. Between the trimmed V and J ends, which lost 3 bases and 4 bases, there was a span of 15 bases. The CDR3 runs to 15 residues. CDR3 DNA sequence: TGTGCCAGCAGTTTGCTCCTGCTGGCCCGCTATGGCTACACCTTC. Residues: CASSLLLLARYGYTF.

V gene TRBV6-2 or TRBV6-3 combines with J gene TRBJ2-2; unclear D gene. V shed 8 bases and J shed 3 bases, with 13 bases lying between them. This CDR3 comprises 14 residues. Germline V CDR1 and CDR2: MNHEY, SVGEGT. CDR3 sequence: CASESVVYTGELFF. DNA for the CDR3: TGTGCCAGCGAGTCGGTAGTGTACACCGGGGAGCTGTTTTTT.

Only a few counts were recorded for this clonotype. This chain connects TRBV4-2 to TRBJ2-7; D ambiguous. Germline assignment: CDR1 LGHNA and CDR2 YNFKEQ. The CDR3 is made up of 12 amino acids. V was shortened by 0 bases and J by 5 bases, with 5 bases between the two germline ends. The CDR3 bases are TGTGCCAGCAGCCAAGAAGGACACGAGCAGTACTTC. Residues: CASSQEGHEQYF.

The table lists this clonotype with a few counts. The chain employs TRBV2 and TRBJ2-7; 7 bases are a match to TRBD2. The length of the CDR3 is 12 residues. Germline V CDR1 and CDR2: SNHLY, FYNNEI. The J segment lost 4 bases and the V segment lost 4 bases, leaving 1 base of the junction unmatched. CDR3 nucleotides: TGTGCCAGCAGTGGGCGGGGGTACGAGCAGTACGTC. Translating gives CASSGRGYEQYV.

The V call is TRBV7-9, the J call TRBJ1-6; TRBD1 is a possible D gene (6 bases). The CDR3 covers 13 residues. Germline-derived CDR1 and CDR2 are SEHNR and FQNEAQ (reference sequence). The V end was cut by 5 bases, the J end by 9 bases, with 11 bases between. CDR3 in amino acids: CASSAGTSSPLHF. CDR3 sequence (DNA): TGTGCCAGCAGCGCCGGGACAAGTTCACCCCTCCACTTT.

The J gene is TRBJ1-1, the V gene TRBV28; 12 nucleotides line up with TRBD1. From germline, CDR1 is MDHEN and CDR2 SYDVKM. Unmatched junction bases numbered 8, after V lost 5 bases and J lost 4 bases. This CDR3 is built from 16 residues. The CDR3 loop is CASSIGTGGASTEAFF. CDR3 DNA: TGTGCCAGCAGTATTGGGACAGGGGGCGCATCCACTGAAGCTTTCTTT.

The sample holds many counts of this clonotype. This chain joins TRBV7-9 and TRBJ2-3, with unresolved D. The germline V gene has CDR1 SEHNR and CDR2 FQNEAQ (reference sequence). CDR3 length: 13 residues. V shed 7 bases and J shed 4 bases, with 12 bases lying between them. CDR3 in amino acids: CASTPTHADTQYF. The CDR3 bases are TGTGCCAGCACCCCAACTCACGCAGATACGCAGTATTTT.

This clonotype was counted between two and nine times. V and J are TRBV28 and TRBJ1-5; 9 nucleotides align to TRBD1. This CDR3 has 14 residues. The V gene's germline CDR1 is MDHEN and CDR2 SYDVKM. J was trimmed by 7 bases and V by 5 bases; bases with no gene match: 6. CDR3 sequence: CASSQQGAGQPQHF. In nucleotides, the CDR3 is TGTGCCAGCAGTCAACAGGGGGCTGGACAGCCCCAGCATTTT.

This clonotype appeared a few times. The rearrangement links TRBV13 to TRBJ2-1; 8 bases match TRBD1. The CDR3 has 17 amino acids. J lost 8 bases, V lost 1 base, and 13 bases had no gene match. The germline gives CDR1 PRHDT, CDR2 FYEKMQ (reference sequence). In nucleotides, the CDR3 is TGTGCCAGCAGCTTAGAGGGAACCTACGGGACAGGAGATGAGCAGTTCTTC. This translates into CASSLEGTYGTGDEQFF.

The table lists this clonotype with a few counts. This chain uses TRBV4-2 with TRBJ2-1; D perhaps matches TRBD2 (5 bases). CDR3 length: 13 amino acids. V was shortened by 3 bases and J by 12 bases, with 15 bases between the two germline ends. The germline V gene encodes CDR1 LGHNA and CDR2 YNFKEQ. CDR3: CASSQAGGPGQFF. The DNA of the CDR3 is TGTGCCAGCAGCCAGGCGGGTGGGCCGGGGCAGTTCTTC.

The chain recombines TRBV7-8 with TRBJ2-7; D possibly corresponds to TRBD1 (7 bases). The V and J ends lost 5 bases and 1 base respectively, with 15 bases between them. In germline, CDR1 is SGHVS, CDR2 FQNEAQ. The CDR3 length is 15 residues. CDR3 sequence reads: CASSPWGDSSYEQYF. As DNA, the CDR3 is TGTGCCAGCAGCCCATGGGGGGACAGTTCCTACGAGCAGTACTTC.

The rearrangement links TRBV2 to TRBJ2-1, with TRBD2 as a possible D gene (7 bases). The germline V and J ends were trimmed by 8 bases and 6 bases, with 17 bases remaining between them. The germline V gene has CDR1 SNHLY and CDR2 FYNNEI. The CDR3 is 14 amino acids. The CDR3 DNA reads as TGTGCCAGCGGGGGGCTAGCGGTGTCCAATGAGCAGTTCTTC. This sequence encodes CASGGLAVSNEQFF.

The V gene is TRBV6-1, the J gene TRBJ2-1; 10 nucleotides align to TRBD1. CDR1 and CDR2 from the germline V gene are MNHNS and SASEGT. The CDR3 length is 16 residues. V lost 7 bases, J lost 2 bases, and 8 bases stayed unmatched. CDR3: CASKDRGRGAYNEQFF. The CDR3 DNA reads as TGTGCCAGCAAAGACAGGGGGCGAGGCGCCTACAATGAGCAGTTCTTC.

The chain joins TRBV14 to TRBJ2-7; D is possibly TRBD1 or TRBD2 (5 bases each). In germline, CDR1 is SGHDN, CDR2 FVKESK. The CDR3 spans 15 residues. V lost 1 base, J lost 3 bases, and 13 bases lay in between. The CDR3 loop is CASSQAGRKFYEQYF. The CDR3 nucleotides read TGTGCCAGCAGCCAAGCGGGACGGAAATTCTACGAGCAGTACTTC.

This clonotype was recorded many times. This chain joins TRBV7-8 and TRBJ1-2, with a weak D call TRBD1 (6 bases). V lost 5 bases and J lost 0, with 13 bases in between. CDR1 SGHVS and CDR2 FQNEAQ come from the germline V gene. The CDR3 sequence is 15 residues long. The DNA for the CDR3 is TGTGCCAGCAGCACACGACAGGAAGCTAACTATGGCTACACCTTC. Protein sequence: CASSTRQEANYGYTF.

CDR3 loop: CSAPFPGQGIYEQFF. In DNA form, the CDR3 reads TGCAGTGCCCCCTTCCCGGGACAGGGGATTTATGAGCAGTTCTTC. The chain is built from TRBV20-1 and TRBJ2-1, with 10 positions matching TRBD1. Germline V gives CDR1 DFQATT, CDR2 SNEGSKA (reference sequence). The CDR3 totals 15 residues. After removal of 6 bases from V and 8 bases from J, the junction contained 13 bases not matched to a gene.